Following are 27 T cell receptor beta chains from one sample sequenced in a study of regulatory T cells in long-lasting Graves disease. Investigators prepared the TCR beta libraries by applying iRepertoire HTBI primers and Arm-PCR of CDR3 regions. TCRdb passed the multiplex PCR reads through MiXCR, listing each CDR3 protein once. The data contain 620,000 or so distinct CDR3 sequences, 16% of them seen just once; the ten biggest clones take up about 18%. Indicated time point: newly diagnosed GD, antithyroid drugs for less than 3 months. There was RNA extracted from PBMCs, and the TCR library was made from it. A further study also used this sample, focusing on T cells in Graves' hyperthyroidism and ophthalmopathy.

Material: peripheral blood mononuclear cells (PBMCs), obtained at new diagnosis, from a patient treated with antithyroid drugs. Source of these receptors: a woman aged 25-40 years with Graves disease.

The chain employs TRBV5-1 and TRBJ2-7; no reliable D call. Looked up from germline, CDR1 is SGHRS and CDR2 is YFSETQ. The CDR3 extends over 14 amino acids. V gave up 0 bases and J gave up 7 bases, with 14 bases separating them. The CDR3 protein is CASSLGAGSGEQYF. As DNA, the CDR3 is TGCGCCAGCAGCTTGGGGGCAGGTTCTGGTGAGCAGTACTTC.

The chain links TRBV15 to TRBJ1-1; unclear D gene. The V gene's germline CDR1 is LNHNV and CDR2 YYDKDF (reference sequence). The CDR3 spans 13 residues. Trimming pared 0 bases from V and 5 bases from J, leaving 7 bases between. This CDR3 is CATSRDGLTEAFF. The CDR3 region has the DNA TGTGCCACCAGCAGAGATGGGTTAACTGAAGCTTTCTTT.

This clonotype was seen repeatedly, ten times or more. This rearrangement joins TRBV15 to TRBJ2-3, with D unresolved. The germline V and J ends were trimmed by 3 bases and 5 bases, with 9 bases remaining between them. CDR3 size: 13 residues. Germline V gene data show CDR1 as LNHNV and CDR2 as YYDKDF (reference sequence). CDR3 coding DNA: TGTGCCACCAGCAGCCAGAGCCGAGATACGCAGTATTTT. It specifies CATSSQSRDTQYF.

V is TRBV5-1 and J is TRBJ2-3, with 9 bases lining up with TRBD2. Germline V gives CDR1 SGHRS, CDR2 YFSETQ. V shed 4 bases, J shed 3 bases, and the junction held 6 bases outside the gene matches. This CDR3 comprises 15 residues. CDR3 sequence (DNA): TGCGCCAGCAGCCGACCTAGCGGGGTGACAGATACGCAGTATTTT. Amino acids: CASSRPSGVTDTQYF.

Many counts were recorded for this clonotype. The genes are TRBV12-3 or TRBV12-4 and TRBJ2-7; the D gene could be TRBD1 or TRBD2 (6 bases each). The CDR3 runs to 15 residues. V lost 4 bases and J 0 bases, leaving 13 bases between the germline ends. The CDR3 reads CASSWGAALSYEQYF. CDR3 bases: TGTGCCAGCAGTTGGGGGGCAGCTCTCTCCTACGAGCAGTACTTC.

This clonotype was detected only a few times. This sequence joins TRBV4-2 and TRBJ2-1; tentatively, D is TRBD2 (5 bases). Trimming removed 0 bases from V and 9 bases from J, with 9 bases in between. From germline, CDR1 is LGHNA and CDR2 YNFKEQ. The length of the CDR3 is 13 residues. Here the CDR3 DNA reads TGTGCCAGCAGCCAAGAGACGGGAACTGAGCAGTTCTTC. Encoded protein: CASSQETGTEQFF.

This clonotype showed up many times. The chain couples TRBV12-3 or TRBV12-4 to TRBJ1-2; D ambiguous. This CDR3 has 12 amino acids. V was clipped by 5 bases and J by 4 bases, with 8 bases between them. CDR3 in DNA: TGTGCCAGCAGTATCAGGAGCTATGGCTACACCTTC. Its protein product is CASSIRSYGYTF.

The sample holds many counts of this clonotype. The chain is built from TRBV7-2 and TRBJ1-1, with TRBD1 as a possible D gene (6 bases). V dropped 11 bases and J dropped 6 bases, with 10 bases sitting between them. CDR3 size: 10 residues. CDR1 is SGHTA and CDR2 is FQGNSA in the germline V gene. The CDR3 coding sequence is TGTGCCTACAGGGTTTCTGAAGCTTTCTTT. This encodes CAYRVSEAFF.

This clonotype showed up just a few times. The chain couples TRBV20-1 to TRBJ2-7, with 7 positions matching TRBD2. The CDR3 is 13 residues long. The V gene's germline CDR1 is DFQATT and CDR2 SNEGSKA (reference sequence). Unmatched junction bases numbered 5, after V lost 3 bases and J lost 3 bases. The CDR3 nucleotides read TGCAGTGCTAGGGGGGACTACGACTACGAGCAGTACTTC. The encoded protein is CSARGDYDYEQYF.

The sample holds many counts of this clonotype. V is TRBV6-5 and J is TRBJ1-2, with 9 bases fitting TRBD1. With V trimmed by 0 bases and J by 0 bases, 5 bases remained unmatched. This CDR3 is 17 amino acids long. In germline, CDR1 is MNHEY, CDR2 SVGAGI. Here the CDR3 DNA reads TGTGCCAGCAGTTACTCGGGACAGGGACGGACTAACTATGGCTACACCTTC. Amino acids: CASSYSGQGRTNYGYTF.

This clonotype was recorded a few times. The rearrangement links TRBV19 to TRBJ2-1, with 8 bases lining up with TRBD2. V shed 7 bases, J shed 5 bases, and the junction held 7 bases outside the gene matches. This CDR3 has 14 residues. Germline V gives CDR1 LNHDA, CDR2 SQIVND (reference sequence). The CDR3 nucleotides are TGTGCCAGTACCCACCGGGGGGGTAACAATGAGCAGTTCTTC. This sequence encodes CASTHRGGNNEQFF.

This clonotype was counted at least ten times. The gene calls are TRBV28 and TRBJ2-7; weak D call: TRBD1 (6 bases). Trimming removed 6 bases from V and 0 bases from J, with 9 bases in between. CDR1 MDHEN and CDR2 SYDVKM come from the germline V gene. The CDR3 is 13 residues long. This CDR3 reads CASSSDSSYEQYF. The CDR3 DNA is TGTGCCAGCAGCTCGGACAGCTCCTACGAGCAGTACTTC. The full variable domain, rest sourced from reference TRBV28 and TRBJ2-7, is DVKVTQSSRYLVKRTGEKVFLECVQDMDHENMFWYRQDPGLGLRLIYFSYDVKMKEKGDIPEGYSVSREKKERFSLILESASTNQTSMYLCASSSDSSYEQYFGPGTRLTVT.

This clonotype was detected a few times. V is TRBV7-3 and J is TRBJ1-3; 8 bases agree with TRBD1. The germline V gene encodes CDR1 SGHTA and CDR2 FQGTGA. The CDR3 runs to 15 residues. The V and J ends lost 2 bases and 2 bases, in that order; junction bases with no gene match: 2. The CDR3: CASSLGQGPGNTIYF. The CDR3 region has the DNA TGTGCCAGCAGCTTAGGACAGGGCCCTGGAAACACCATATATTTT. The full variable domain, in which reference TRBV7-3 and TRBJ1-3 provide the parts outside the CDR3, is GAGVSQTPSNKVTEKGKYVELRCDPISGHTALYWYRQSLGQGPEFLIYFQGTGAADDSGLPNDRFFAVRPEGSVSTLKIQRTERGDSAVYLCASSLGQGPGNTIYFGEGSWLTVV.

This clonotype appeared many times. The chain recombines TRBV6-1 with TRBJ1-1; D uncertain. V lost 7 bases and J 2 bases, leaving 17 bases between the germline ends. CDR1 and CDR2 (germline): MNHNS, SASEGT. The CDR3 covers 15 residues. Here the CDR3 reads CASKPDSAVNTEAFF. The CDR3 DNA is TGTGCCAGCAAACCAGACTCAGCAGTTAACACTGAAGCTTTCTTT.

This chain joins TRBV7-9 and TRBJ1-2; unclear D gene. The CDR3 has 16 residues. Germline V gene lookup returns CDR1 SEHNR and CDR2 FQNEAQ (reference sequence). Trimming removed 2 bases at V and 6 bases at J, with 19 bases between. This chain's CDR3 is CASSLPATMALDGYTF. Here the CDR3 DNA reads TGTGCCAGCAGCTTACCAGCCACTATGGCTCTCGATGGCTACACCTTC.

J is TRBJ2-2 and V is TRBV5-1, with 9 bases matching TRBD2. Per the germline V gene, CDR1 is SGHRS and CDR2 is YFSETQ. The CDR3 runs to 19 residues. The ends lost 5 bases at V and 0 bases at J; junction bases unmatched: 14. The CDR3 DNA sequence: TGCGCCAGCAGTTTAATGGCGGGTAGCGGGAGCGCGAACACCGGGGAGCTGTTTTTT. Translating it yields CASSLMAGSGSANTGELFF.

This chain uses TRBV19 with TRBJ1-5; D gene ambiguous. Germline values: CDR1 LNHDA, CDR2 SQIVND (reference sequence). V was trimmed by 5 bases and J by 5 bases, leaving 16 bases between them. CDR3 length: 15 amino acids. CDR3 bases: TGTGCCAGTAGTCCTCCCCTACTCACAGATCAGCCCCAGCATTTT. Encoded protein: CASSPPLLTDQPQHF.

This clonotype has ten or more counts. This chain uses TRBV5-1 with TRBJ2-1; the match to TRBD2 covers 12 bases. Losses at the gene ends were 2 bases for V and 3 bases for J; bases not matched to a gene: 6. CDR3 length: 17 residues. Germline V gives CDR1 SGHRS, CDR2 YFSETQ. The CDR3 region is CASSLPGLAGRYNEQFF. CDR3 DNA sequence: TGCGCCAGCAGCTTACCGGGACTAGCGGGCCGCTACAATGAGCAGTTCTTC.

With respect to this clonotype: Mismatch with germline at one junction end may stem from a read error. The V gene is TRBV29-1, the J gene TRBJ1-2, with 7 bases lining up with TRBD1. From germline, CDR1 is SQVTM and CDR2 ANQGSEA. The CDR3 has 12 amino acids. DNA of the CDR3: TGCAACGTTGGGACAGAAGGATATGGCTACACCTTC. This codes for CNVGTEGYGYTF.

Ten or more counts support this clonotype. The chain links TRBV24-1 to TRBJ1-1, with D unclear. Germline-derived CDR1 and CDR2 are KGHDR and SFDVKD. The V and J ends lost 4 bases and 8 bases respectively, with 7 bases between them. CDR3 size: 11 residues. This CDR3 is CATSEKGEAFF. DNA of the CDR3: TGTGCCACCAGTGAGAAGGGAGAAGCTTTCTTT.

This clonotype was observed at least ten times. V is TRBV2 and J is TRBJ2-7; TRBD1 matches at 7 bases. The CDR3 spans 14 residues. The V gene's germline CDR1 is SNHLY and CDR2 FYNNEI. The J segment lost 2 bases and the V segment lost 3 bases, leaving 4 bases of the junction unmatched. The CDR3 DNA reads TGTGCCAGCAGTGAGGACAGGTTAACCTACGAGCAGTACTTC. It specifies CASSEDRLTYEQYF.

There are a few counts of this clonotype. The V gene is TRBV30, the J gene TRBJ2-7, with TRBD1 identical over 12 bases. With V trimmed by 8 bases and J by 5 bases, 13 bases remained unmatched. Per the germline V gene, CDR1 is GTSNPN and CDR2 is SVGIG (reference sequence). CDR3 length equals 15 residues. CDR3 coding DNA: TGTGCCGCCAACTTCCCGGGGACAGGGGGCAACGAGCAGTACTTC. Its protein is CAANFPGTGGNEQYF.

This clonotype was observed many times. V usage is TRBV6-1 and J usage is TRBJ2-1; D not resolved. The CDR3 runs to 11 residues. Germline assignment: CDR1 MNHNS and CDR2 SASEGT. With 11 bases removed from V and 4 bases from J, the gap between germline ends came to 9 bases. CDR3 loop: CAFLVYNEQFF. The CDR3 bases are TGTGCCTTTCTTGTTTACAATGAGCAGTTCTTC.

This clonotype was picked up many times. The V gene is TRBV11-2, the J gene TRBJ2-1; TRBD2 agrees at 8 bases. Trimming took 5 bases from V and 9 from J; bases not matched to a gene: 15. Per the germline V gene, CDR1 is SGHAT and CDR2 is FQNNGV. The CDR3 runs 16 residues. In DNA, the CDR3 is TGTGCCAGCAGCGAGCCAAGGACTAGCACATTGGCTGAGCAGTTCTTC. Translation gives CASSEPRTSTLAEQFF.

The sample holds a few counts of this clonotype. The chain combines TRBV18 with TRBJ2-7; D may match TRBD1 or TRBD2 (5 bases each). Germline CDR1 reads KGHSH; CDR2 reads LQKENI. The CDR3 totals 12 residues. Deletions cut 5 bases from V and 2 bases from J, with 7 bases between. CDR3 coding DNA: TGTGCCAGCTCAGGGACCACCTACGAGCAGTACTTC. This translates into CASSGTTYEQYF.

This clonotype occurred many times. V and J are TRBV28 and TRBJ2-2, with 10 bases lining up with TRBD2. The J segment lost 7 bases and the V segment lost 6 bases, leaving 8 bases of the junction unmatched. This CDR3 region has 15 residues. CDR1 and CDR2 from the germline V gene are MDHEN and SYDVKM. The CDR3 DNA reads as TGTGCCAGCAGCCTAGCGGGAGTCGGGGACGGGGAGCTGTTTTTT. Its translation is CASSLAGVGDGELFF.

The chain combines TRBV19 with TRBJ2-1; D is ambiguous. The CDR3 contains 11 residues. From germline, CDR1 is LNHDA and CDR2 SQIVND (reference sequence). V lost 5 bases to trimming and J lost 8 bases, with 7 bases between them. CDR3 in amino acids: CASSGRYEQFF. In nucleotides, the CDR3 is TGTGCCAGTAGTGGTAGATATGAGCAGTTCTTC.